This T cell receptor (beta chain) was identified during a study of Ad26.COV2.S vaccination and SARS-CoV-2 variants. Across the whole study: The vaccine Ad26.COV2.S was put into the muscle once, or twice with 56 days between.

The protocol was immunoSEQ multiplex PCR, while the TCRdb copy is restricted to in-frame clones and leaves out a portion. The sample lists some 350,000 clones, approximately 85% seen once, with approximately 3.5% in the top ten. The sample's treatment: some 20 received Ad26.COV2.S at low or high dose, single or two shots; several received placebo; per-sample allocation not given. Following the first vaccine or placebo injection, samples were taken on day 63. Germline CDR1 MNHEY, CDR2 SVGEGT. V dropped 5 bases and J dropped 0 bases, with 11 bases sitting between them. The CDR3 contains 15 residues. The specimen was peripheral blood, collected in a trial of Ad26.COV2.S vaccine versus placebo. The sequence came from a person aged 18-60 years who received the Ad26.COV2.S COVID-19 vaccine or a placebo. The chain uses TRBV6-2 or TRBV6-3 and TRBJ2-1; TRBD1 or TRBD2 may be the D gene (5 bases each). This CDR3 reads CASSLAGSSYNEQFF. The CDR3 DNA follows: TGTGCCAGCAGTCTTGCAGGGAGCTCCTACAATGAGCAGTTCTTC.